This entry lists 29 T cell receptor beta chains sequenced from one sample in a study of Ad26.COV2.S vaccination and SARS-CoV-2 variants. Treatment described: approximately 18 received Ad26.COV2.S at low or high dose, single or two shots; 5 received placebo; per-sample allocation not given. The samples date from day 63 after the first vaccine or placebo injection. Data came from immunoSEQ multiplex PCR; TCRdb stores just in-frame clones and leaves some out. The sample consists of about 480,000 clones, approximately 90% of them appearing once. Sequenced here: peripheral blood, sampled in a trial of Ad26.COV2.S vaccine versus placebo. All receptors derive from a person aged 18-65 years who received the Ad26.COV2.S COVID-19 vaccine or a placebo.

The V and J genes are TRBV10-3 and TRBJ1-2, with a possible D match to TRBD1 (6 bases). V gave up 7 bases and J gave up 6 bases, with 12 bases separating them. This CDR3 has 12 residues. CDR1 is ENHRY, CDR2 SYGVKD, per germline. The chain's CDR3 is CAIMGAKDGYTF. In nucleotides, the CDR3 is TGTGCCATCATGGGGGCGAAAGATGGCTACACCTTC.

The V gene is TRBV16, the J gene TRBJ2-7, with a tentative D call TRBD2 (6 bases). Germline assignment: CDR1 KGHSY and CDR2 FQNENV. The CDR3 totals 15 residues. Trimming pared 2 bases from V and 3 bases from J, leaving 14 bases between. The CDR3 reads CASSQGRDRVYEQYF. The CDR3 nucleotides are TGTGCCAGCAGCCAAGGGCGGGATAGAGTCTACGAGCAGTACTTC.

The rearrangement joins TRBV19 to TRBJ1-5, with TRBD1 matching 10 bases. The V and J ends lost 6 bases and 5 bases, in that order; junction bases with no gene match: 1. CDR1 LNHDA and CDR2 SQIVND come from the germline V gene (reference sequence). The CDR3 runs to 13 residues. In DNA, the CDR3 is TGTGCCAGTAGGGGACAGGGGTATCAGCCCCAGCATTTT. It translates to CASRGQGYQPQHF.

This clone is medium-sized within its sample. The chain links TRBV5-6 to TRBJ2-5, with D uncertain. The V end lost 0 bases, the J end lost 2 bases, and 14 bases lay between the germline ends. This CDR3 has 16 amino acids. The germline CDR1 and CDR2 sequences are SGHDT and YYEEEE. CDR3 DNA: TGTGCCAGCAGCTTGGTGGCAGGAACACTGCAAGAGACCCAGTACTTC. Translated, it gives CASSLVAGTLQETQYF.

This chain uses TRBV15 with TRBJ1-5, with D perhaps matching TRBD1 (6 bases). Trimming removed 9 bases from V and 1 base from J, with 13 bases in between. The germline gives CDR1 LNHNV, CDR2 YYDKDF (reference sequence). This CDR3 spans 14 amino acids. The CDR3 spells CATSDRSSNQPQHF. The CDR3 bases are TGTGCCACTAGCGACAGGTCGAGCAATCAGCCCCAGCATTTT.

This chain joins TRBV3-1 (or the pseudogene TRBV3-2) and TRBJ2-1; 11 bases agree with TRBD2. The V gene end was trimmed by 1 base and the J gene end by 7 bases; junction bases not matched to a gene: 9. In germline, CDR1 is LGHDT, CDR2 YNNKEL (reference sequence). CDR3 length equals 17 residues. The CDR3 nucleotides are TGTGCCAGCAGCCAAGGTTTCGGGACTAGCGGCAGGAATGAGCAGTTCTTC. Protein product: CASSQGFGTSGRNEQFF.

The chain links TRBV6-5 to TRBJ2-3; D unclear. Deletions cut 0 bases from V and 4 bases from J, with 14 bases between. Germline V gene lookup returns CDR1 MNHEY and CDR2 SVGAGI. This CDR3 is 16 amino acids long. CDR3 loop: CASSYSRFSKADTQYF. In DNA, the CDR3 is TGTGCCAGCAGTTACTCACGCTTCAGTAAGGCAGATACGCAGTATTTT.

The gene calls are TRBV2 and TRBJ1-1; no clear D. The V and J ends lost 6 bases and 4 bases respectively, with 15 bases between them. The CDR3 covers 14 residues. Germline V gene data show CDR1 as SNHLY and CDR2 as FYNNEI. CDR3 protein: CASRRTAGSTEAFF. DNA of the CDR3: TGTGCCAGCAGGAGGACTGCCGGGAGCACTGAAGCTTTCTTT.

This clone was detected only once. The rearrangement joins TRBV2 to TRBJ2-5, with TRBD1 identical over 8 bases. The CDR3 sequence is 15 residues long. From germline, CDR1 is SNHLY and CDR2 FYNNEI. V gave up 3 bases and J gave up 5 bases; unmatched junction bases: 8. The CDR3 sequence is CASSDWTGLRETQYF. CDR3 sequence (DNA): TGTGCCAGCAGTGACTGGACAGGGCTCAGGGAGACCCAGTACTTC.

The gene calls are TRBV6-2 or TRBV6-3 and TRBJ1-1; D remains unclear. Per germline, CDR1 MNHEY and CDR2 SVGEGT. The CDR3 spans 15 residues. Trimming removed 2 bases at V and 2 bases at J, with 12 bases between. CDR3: CASSYGSVRNTEAFF. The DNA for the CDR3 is TGTGCCAGCAGTTACGGATCTGTCAGAAACACTGAAGCTTTCTTT.

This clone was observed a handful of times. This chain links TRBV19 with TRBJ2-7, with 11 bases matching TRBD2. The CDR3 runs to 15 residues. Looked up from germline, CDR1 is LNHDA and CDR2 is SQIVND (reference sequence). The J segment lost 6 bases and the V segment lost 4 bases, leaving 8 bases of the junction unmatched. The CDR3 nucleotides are TGTGCCAGTAGTAGGGTCGGGCTAGCGGGAGGCGAGCAGTACTTC. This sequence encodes CASSRVGLAGGEQYF.

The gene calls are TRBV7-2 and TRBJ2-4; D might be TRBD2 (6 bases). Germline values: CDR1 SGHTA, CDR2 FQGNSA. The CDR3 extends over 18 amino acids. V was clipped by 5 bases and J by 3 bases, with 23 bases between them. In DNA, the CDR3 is TGTGCCAGCAGCACCACAAACAACCCTGGGGGGATCAAAAACATTCAGTACTTC. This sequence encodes CASSTTNNPGGIKNIQYF.

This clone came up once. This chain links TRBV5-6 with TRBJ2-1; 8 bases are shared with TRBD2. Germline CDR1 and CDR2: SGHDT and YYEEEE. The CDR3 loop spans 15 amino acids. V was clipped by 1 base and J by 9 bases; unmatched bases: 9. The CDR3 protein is CASSLYWTSFGEQFF. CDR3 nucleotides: TGTGCCAGCAGCTTGTACTGGACTAGCTTCGGTGAGCAGTTCTTC.

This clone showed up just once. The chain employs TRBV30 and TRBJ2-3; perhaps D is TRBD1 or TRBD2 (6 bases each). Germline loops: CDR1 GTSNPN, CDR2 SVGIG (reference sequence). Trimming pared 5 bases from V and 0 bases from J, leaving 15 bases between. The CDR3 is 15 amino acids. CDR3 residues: CAWDGGQLSTDTQYF. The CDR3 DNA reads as TGTGCCTGGGATGGGGGGCAGCTTAGCACAGATACGCAGTATTTT.

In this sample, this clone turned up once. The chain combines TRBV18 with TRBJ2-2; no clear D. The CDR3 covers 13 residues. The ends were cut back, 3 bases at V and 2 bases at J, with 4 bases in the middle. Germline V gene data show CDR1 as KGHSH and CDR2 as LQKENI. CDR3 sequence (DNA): TGTGCCAGCTCACCGGGAAACACCGGGGAGCTGTTTTTT. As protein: CASSPGNTGELFF.

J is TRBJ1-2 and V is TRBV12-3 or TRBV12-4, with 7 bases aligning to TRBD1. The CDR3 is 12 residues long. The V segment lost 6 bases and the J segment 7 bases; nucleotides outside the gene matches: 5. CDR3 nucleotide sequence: TGTGCCAGCAGACAGACAGGGTCTGGCTACACCTTC. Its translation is CASRQTGSGYTF.

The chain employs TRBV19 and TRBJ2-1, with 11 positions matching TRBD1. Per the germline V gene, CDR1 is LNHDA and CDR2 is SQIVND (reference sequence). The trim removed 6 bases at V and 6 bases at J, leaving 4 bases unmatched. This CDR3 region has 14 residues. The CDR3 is CASRTGTGGNEQFF. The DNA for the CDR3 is TGTGCCAGTAGAACCGGGACAGGGGGCAATGAGCAGTTCTTC.

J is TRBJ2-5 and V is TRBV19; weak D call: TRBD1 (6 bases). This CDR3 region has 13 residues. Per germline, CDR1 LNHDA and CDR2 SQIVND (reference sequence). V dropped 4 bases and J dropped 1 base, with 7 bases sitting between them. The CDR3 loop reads CASSRGPQETQYF. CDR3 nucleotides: TGTGCCAGTAGTAGGGGGCCCCAAGAGACCCAGTACTTC.

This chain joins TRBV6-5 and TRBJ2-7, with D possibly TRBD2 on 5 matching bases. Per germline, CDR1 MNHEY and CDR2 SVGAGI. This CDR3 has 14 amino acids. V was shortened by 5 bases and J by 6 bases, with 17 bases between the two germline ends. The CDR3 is CASSTSGEMVEQYF. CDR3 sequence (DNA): TGTGCCAGCAGTACGTCCGGGGAGATGGTCGAGCAGTACTTC.

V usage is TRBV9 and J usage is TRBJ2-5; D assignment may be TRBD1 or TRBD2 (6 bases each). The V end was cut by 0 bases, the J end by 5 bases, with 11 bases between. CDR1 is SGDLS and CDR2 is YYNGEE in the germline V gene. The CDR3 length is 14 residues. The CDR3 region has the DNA TGTGCCAGCAGCGTAGAGGGGGGAAAGGAGACCCAGTACTTC. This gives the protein CASSVEGGKETQYF.

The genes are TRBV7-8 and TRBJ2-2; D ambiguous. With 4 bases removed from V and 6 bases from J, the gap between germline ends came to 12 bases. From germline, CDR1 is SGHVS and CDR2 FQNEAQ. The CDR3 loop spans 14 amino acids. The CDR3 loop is CASSYTLGPGELFF. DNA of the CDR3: TGTGCCAGCAGCTATACCCTAGGGCCCGGGGAGCTGTTTTTT.

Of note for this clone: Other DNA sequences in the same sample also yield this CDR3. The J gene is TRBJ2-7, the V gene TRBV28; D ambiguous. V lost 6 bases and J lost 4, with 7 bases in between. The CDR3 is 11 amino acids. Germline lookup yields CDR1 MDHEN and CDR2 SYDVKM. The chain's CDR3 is CASRSIYEQYF. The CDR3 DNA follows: TGTGCCAGCAGGTCAATTTACGAGCAGTACTTC.

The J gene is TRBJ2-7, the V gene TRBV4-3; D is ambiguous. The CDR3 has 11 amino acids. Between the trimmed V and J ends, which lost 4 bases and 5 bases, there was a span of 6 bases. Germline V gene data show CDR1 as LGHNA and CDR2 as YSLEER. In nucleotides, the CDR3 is TGCGCCAGCAGCCCCGCTCACGAGCAGTACTTC. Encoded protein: CASSPAHEQYF.

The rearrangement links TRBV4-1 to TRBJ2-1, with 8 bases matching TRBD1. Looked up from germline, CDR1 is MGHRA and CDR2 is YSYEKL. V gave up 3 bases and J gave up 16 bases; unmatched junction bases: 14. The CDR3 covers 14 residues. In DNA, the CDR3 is TGCGCCAGCAGCCACCCGGACAGGGCTGCTAGTAAATTCTTC. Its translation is CASSHPDRAASKFF.

CDR3 amino acids: CASSLISNTEAFF. CDR3 nucleotides: TGTGCCAGCAGCTTGATAAGTAACACTGAAGCTTTCTTT. The gene calls are TRBV5-6 and TRBJ1-1, with D unresolved. The CDR3 runs to 13 residues. Germline V gives CDR1 SGHDT, CDR2 YYEEEE. The V gene lost 1 base and the J gene lost 2 bases, with 6 bases spanning the gap.

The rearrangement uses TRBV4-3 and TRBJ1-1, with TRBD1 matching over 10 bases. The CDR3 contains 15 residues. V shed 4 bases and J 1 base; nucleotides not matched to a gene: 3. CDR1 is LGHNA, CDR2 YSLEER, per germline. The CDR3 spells CASSRDRGQNTEAFF. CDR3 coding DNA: TGCGCCAGCAGCCGGGACAGGGGACAGAACACTGAAGCTTTCTTT.

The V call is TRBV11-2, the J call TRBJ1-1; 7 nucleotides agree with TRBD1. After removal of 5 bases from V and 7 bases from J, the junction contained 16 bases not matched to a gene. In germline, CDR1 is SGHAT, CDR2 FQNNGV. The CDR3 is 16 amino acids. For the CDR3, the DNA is TGTGCCAGCAGCCCACGGTCCCTGACAGGGTATGATGAAGCTTTCTTT. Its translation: CASSPRSLTGYDEAFF.

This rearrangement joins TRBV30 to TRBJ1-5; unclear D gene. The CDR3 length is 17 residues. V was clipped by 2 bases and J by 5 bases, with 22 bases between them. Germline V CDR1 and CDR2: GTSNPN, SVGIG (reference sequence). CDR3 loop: CAWSTYRVGQPYQPQHF. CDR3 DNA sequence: TGTGCCTGGAGTACCTACCGAGTTGGGCAGCCTTATCAGCCCCAGCATTTT. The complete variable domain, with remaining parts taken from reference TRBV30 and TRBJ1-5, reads SQTIHQWPATLVQPVGSPLSLECTVEGTSNPNLYWYRQAAGRGLQLLFYSVGIGQISSEVPQNLSASRPQDRQFILSSKKLLLSDSGFYLCAWSTYRVGQPYQPQHFGDGTRLSIL.

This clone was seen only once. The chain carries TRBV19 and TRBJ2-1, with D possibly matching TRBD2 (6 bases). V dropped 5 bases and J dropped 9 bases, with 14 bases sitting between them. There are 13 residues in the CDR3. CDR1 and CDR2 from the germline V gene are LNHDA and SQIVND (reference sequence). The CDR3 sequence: CASSVQTRSEQFF. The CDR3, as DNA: TGTGCCAGTAGTGTCCAGACTAGAAGTGAGCAGTTCTTC.